This T cell receptor (beta chain) was retrieved from a study of blood T cell repertoires in COVID-19. Germline V gives CDR1 GTSNPN, CDR2 SVGIG (reference sequence). The CDR3 totals 14 residues. Trimming took off 0 bases at V and 0 bases at J, with 5 bases between the two ends. Using immunoSEQ multiplex PCR, the repertoire was profiled, and TCRdb retains in-frame clones only, with some absent. This table holds about 160,000 clones, 75% to 90% found once. The sequence derives from a woman of 80 years or more with active or convalescent COVID-19. What was sequenced was peripheral blood. The chain recombines TRBV30 with TRBJ1-4; D is unclear. In nucleotides, the CDR3 is TGTGCCTGGAGTGTGAGTGCAACTAATGAAAAACTGTTTTTT. Encoded protein: CAWSVSATNEKLFF.